The 30 T cell receptor beta chains listed next were all sequenced from one sample in a study of vaccination effects on CD4 cells after COVID-19. Within the ViraFEST assay, antigen-specific CD4+ T cells underwent expansion with viral peptide pools prior to sequencing. After more than 9 days in culture, the CD4+ T cells were isolated. Recipients of the vaccine had no prior SARS-CoV-2 infection and negative nucleocapsid antibodies. Using immunoSEQ multiplex PCR, the repertoire was profiled, and TCRdb retains in-frame clones only, with some absent. The sample carries tens of thousands of clones, about two thirds recorded once. These receptors lack a known antigen. Sequencing used CD4+ T cells from PBMCs cultured with SARS-CoV-2 spike peptides, obtained before COVID-19 vaccination. Receptor source: a human donor who received a COVID-19 vaccine.

The rearrangement uses TRBV11-1 and TRBJ2-3; 9 bases fit TRBD1. The CDR3 length is 15 residues. CDR1 is SGHAT and CDR2 is FQDESV in the germline V gene (reference sequence). After removal of 5 bases from V and 0 bases from J, the junction contained 3 bases not matched to a gene. Written as DNA, the CDR3 is TGTGCCAGCAGCCGACAGGGGGTGAGCACAGATACGCAGTATTTT. This encodes CASSRQGVSTDTQYF. The whole variable domain, filled in from reference TRBV11-1 and TRBJ2-3, reads EAEVAQSPRYKITEKSQAVAFWCDPISGHATLYWYRQILGQGPELLVQFQDESVVDDSQLPKDRFSAERLKGVDSTLKIQPAELGDSAMYLCASSRQGVSTDTQYFGPGTRLTVL.

The chain has TRBV18 and TRBJ1-2; D remains ambiguous. With 3 bases removed from V and 0 bases from J, the gap between germline ends came to 14 bases. Germline V gene data show CDR1 as KGHSH and CDR2 as LQKENI. This CDR3 has 16 residues. The DNA of the CDR3 is TGTGCCAGCTCACCCCTTATGGCCAACTCTAACTATGGCTACACCTTC. Its protein product is CASSPLMANSNYGYTF.

The rearrangement uses TRBV20-1 and TRBJ2-1; 10 bases line up with TRBD2. Germline V gives CDR1 DFQATT, CDR2 SNEGSKA (reference sequence). The length of the CDR3 is 13 residues. The J segment lost 6 bases and the V segment lost 3 bases, leaving 2 bases of the junction unmatched. The CDR3 sequence is CSASLAGANEQFF. CDR3 coding DNA: TGCAGTGCTAGTCTAGCGGGAGCCAATGAGCAGTTCTTC.

This sequence joins TRBV7-6 and TRBJ2-4, with D uncertain. The CDR3 covers 16 residues. Per the germline V gene, CDR1 is SGHVS and CDR2 is FNYEAQ. V lost 1 base and J lost 2, with 12 bases in between. Written as DNA, the CDR3 is TGTGCCAGCAGCTTAGGTGCTGAAAGGCCCAAAAACATTCAGTACTTC. This translates into CASSLGAERPKNIQYF.

This sequence joins TRBV30 and TRBJ1-2; perhaps TRBD1 as D (5 bases). V lost 0 bases and J lost 7, with 12 bases in between. This CDR3 is built from 13 residues. Germline V CDR1 and CDR2: GTSNPN, SVGIG (reference sequence). The CDR3 sequence is CAWSVRRESGYTF. CDR3 DNA: TGTGCCTGGAGTGTACGCAGGGAGAGTGGCTACACCTTC. The full variable domain, rest sourced from reference TRBV30 and TRBJ1-2, is SQTIHQWPATLVQPVGSPLSLECTVEGTSNPNLYWYRQAAGRGLQLLFYSVGIGQISSEVPQNLSASRPQDRQFILSSKKLLLSDSGFYLCAWSVRRESGYTFGSGTRLTVV.

The V gene is TRBV30, the J gene TRBJ2-3; TRBD2 agrees at 7 bases. Germline assignment: CDR1 GTSNPN and CDR2 SVGIG (reference sequence). Losses at the gene ends were 1 base for V and 4 bases for J; bases not matched to a gene: 8. The CDR3 spans 15 residues. The chain's CDR3 is CAWSDLGGTADTQYF. DNA of the CDR3: TGTGCCTGGAGTGATCTCGGGGGGACCGCAGATACGCAGTATTTT.

The chain uses TRBV28 and TRBJ2-7; 7 nucleotides agree with TRBD2. Germline V CDR1 and CDR2: MDHEN, SYDVKM. The CDR3 totals 15 residues. V was pared by 5 bases and J by 0 bases, with 7 bases of the junction left unmatched. In nucleotides, the CDR3 is TGTGCCAGCAGTCATCGCGGGAGAGGCTCCTACGAGCAGTACTTC. This sequence encodes CASSHRGRGSYEQYF.

The chain has TRBV13 and TRBJ1-6; D possibly corresponds to TRBD1 (6 bases). This CDR3 spans 14 amino acids. V was cut by 5 bases and J by 4 bases, with 9 bases left in between. Germline-derived CDR1 and CDR2 are PRHDT and FYEKMQ (reference sequence). CDR3 sequence reads: CASSDRRYNSPLHF. CDR3 sequence (DNA): TGTGCCAGCAGCGACAGGCGTTATAATTCACCCCTCCACTTT.

Details on this clone: Other DNA sequences in the sample encode the same CDR3. V gene TRBV18 combines with J gene TRBJ2-5, with TRBD1 matching 7 bases. The CDR3 is made up of 15 amino acids. CDR1 and CDR2 (germline): KGHSH, LQKENI. The J segment lost 1 base and the V segment lost 0 bases, leaving 2 bases of the junction unmatched. CDR3 in amino acids: CASSPPGGPQETQYF. CDR3 sequence (DNA): TGTGCCAGCTCACCACCAGGGGGCCCCCAAGAGACCCAGTACTTC.

The V and J genes are TRBV30 and TRBJ2-2; D not certain. The V end lost 0 bases, the J end lost 0 bases, and 14 bases lay between the germline ends. The CDR3 is 17 amino acids. CDR1 GTSNPN and CDR2 SVGIG come from the germline V gene (reference sequence). Here the CDR3 DNA reads TGTGCCTGGAGTGTACGTCTTACGGCTTCGAACACCGGGGAGCTGTTTTTT. This translates into CAWSVRLTASNTGELFF.

The CDR3 here is CACGGRGRIREQFF. The CDR3 coding sequence is TGTGCCTGCGGGGGCAGGGGGCGCATCCGTGAGCAGTTCTTC. This chain uses TRBV30 with TRBJ2-1, with 8 bases aligning to TRBD1. With 6 bases clipped from V and 9 bases from J, the junction kept 13 bases outside the gene matches. This CDR3 contains 14 residues. CDR1 and CDR2 from the germline V gene are GTSNPN and SVGIG (reference sequence). The complete variable domain, with remaining parts taken from reference TRBV30 and TRBJ2-1, reads SQTIHQWPATLVQPVGSPLSLECTVEGTSNPNLYWYRQAAGRGLQLLFYSVGIGQISSEVPQNLSASRPQDRQFILSSKKLLLSDSGFYLCACGGRGRIREQFFGPGTRLTVL.

CDR3 DNA sequence: TGTGCCAGCCGCCGGGGGGAACAGCCCCAGCATTTT. Translating gives CASRRGEQPQHF. This sequence joins TRBV28 and TRBJ1-5; possible D gene TRBD1, 5 bases. V lost 8 bases and J 7 bases, leaving 12 bases between the germline ends. This CDR3 has 12 residues. Germline values: CDR1 MDHEN, CDR2 SYDVKM.

A few counts support this clone. The rearrangement uses TRBV3-1 (or the pseudogene TRBV3-2) and TRBJ2-7, with D unclear. Germline V gene lookup returns CDR1 LGHDT and CDR2 YNNKEL (reference sequence). The CDR3 covers 13 residues. Trimming stripped 1 base from V and 6 bases from J, with 10 bases between. In nucleotides, the CDR3 is TGTGCCAGCAGCCAAGGCCGAGGTGTCGAGCAGTACTTC. Residues: CASSQGRGVEQYF.

The gene calls are TRBV4-1 and TRBJ2-3, with TRBD1 matching 7 bases. V lost 6 bases to trimming and J lost 4 bases; unmatched junction nucleotides: 7. The CDR3 has 14 residues. Germline-derived CDR1 and CDR2 are MGHRA and YSYEKL. The CDR3 DNA is TGCGCCAGCAGTCAGAGACAGGGTGCAGATACGCAGTATTTT. As protein: CASSQRQGADTQYF.

This chain joins TRBV4-3 and TRBJ2-1, with D perhaps TRBD1 (5 bases). V lost 5 bases, J lost 4 bases, and 21 bases lay in between. This CDR3 has 17 residues. The V gene's germline CDR1 is LGHNA and CDR2 YSLEER. The DNA for the CDR3 is TGCGCCAGCAGCTCCAAGGTACGGGCAGGGCTGTACAATGAGCAGTTCTTC. Its protein is CASSSKVRAGLYNEQFF.

The chain is built from TRBV5-1 and TRBJ2-1; 12 bases line up with TRBD2. This CDR3 region has 16 residues. CDR1 is SGHRS and CDR2 is YFSETQ in the germline V gene. V gave up 0 bases and J gave up 6 bases; unmatched junction bases: 4. CDR3 nucleotides: TGCGCCAGCAGCTTGGAACTAGCGGGAGGAAGCAATGAGCAGTTCTTC. It codes for CASSLELAGGSNEQFF.

The chain is built from TRBV6-4 and TRBJ1-1; tentative D call: TRBD1 (5 bases). Trimming removed 5 bases at V and 4 bases at J, with 17 bases between. There are 15 residues in the CDR3. CDR1 and CDR2 from the germline V gene are MRHNA and SNTAGT. The CDR3 DNA sequence: TGTGCCAGCAGTCCGTCAGCGACAAGGGGCACTGAAGCTTTCTTT. This gives the protein CASSPSATRGTEAFF.

V usage is TRBV4-2 and J usage is TRBJ2-4; TRBD1 matches 10 bases. Germline CDR1 LGHNA, CDR2 YNFKEQ. V shed 3 bases, J shed 8 bases, and the junction held 7 bases outside the gene matches. The CDR3 totals 15 residues. This chain's CDR3 is CASSQRQGARDIQYF. CDR3 bases: TGTGCCAGCAGCCAGCGACAGGGGGCGCGGGACATTCAGTACTTC.

The chain employs TRBV10-3 and TRBJ1-3, with D tentatively TRBD1 (6 bases). The CDR3 is made up of 14 amino acids. CDR1 is ENHRY and CDR2 is SYGVKD in the germline V gene. V was cut by 5 bases and J by 2 bases, with 10 bases left in between. CDR3 DNA sequence: TGTGCCATCAGTTTGGGGGCTACTGGAAACACCATATATTTT. Encoded protein: CAISLGATGNTIYF.

V usage is TRBV15 and J usage is TRBJ1-4; no clear D. CDR3 length: 13 amino acids. CDR1 is LNHNV, CDR2 YYDKDF, per germline (reference sequence). Trimming cost V 1 base and J 8 bases, with 8 bases left between them. This chain's CDR3 is CATSRAGLEKLFF. For the CDR3, the DNA is TGTGCCACCAGCAGAGCCGGCTTAGAAAAACTGTTTTTT.

This chain connects TRBV3-1 (or the pseudogene TRBV3-2) to TRBJ2-5, with 8 bases lining up with TRBD2. The V segment lost 4 bases and the J segment 5 bases; nucleotides outside the gene matches: 3. The CDR3 is made up of 13 amino acids. The V gene's germline CDR1 is LGHDT and CDR2 YNNKEL (reference sequence). For the CDR3, the DNA is TGTGCCAGCAGCCCCGGACTAGCCGAGACCCAGTACTTC. This gives the protein CASSPGLAETQYF.

This rearrangement joins TRBV19 to TRBJ2-1; D assignment may be TRBD1 or TRBD2 (6 bases each). Germline values: CDR1 LNHDA, CDR2 SQIVND (reference sequence). The CDR3 spans 15 residues. Deletions cut 4 bases from V and 7 bases from J, with 17 bases between. The CDR3 coding sequence is TGTGCCAGTAGTACCCCTGGGTGGGGGGCAAATGAGCAGTTCTTC. Amino acid sequence: CASSTPGWGANEQFF.

The count of this clone is one. CDR3 coding DNA: TGTGCCAGCTCACCAACTCGGTACCAAGAGACCCAGTACTTC. Amino acids: CASSPTRYQETQYF. The J gene is TRBJ2-5, the V gene TRBV18; no firm D call. This CDR3 is built from 14 residues. Trimming stripped 2 bases from V and 0 bases from J, with 7 bases between. CDR1 is KGHSH and CDR2 is LQKENI in the germline V gene.

This chain links TRBV7-9 with TRBJ1-2, with D perhaps TRBD1 (6 bases). The germline V gene encodes CDR1 SEHNR and CDR2 FQNEAQ (reference sequence). V was clipped by 2 bases and J by 1 base, with 20 bases between them. This CDR3 contains 18 residues. The CDR3 sequence: CASSLRPRRGGDNYGYTF. The CDR3 DNA sequence: TGTGCCAGCAGCTTAAGGCCCCGCAGGGGAGGGGATAACTATGGCTACACCTTC.

Only a few counts were recorded for this clone. This chain joins TRBV19 and TRBJ2-7, with D possibly matching TRBD2 (5 bases). This CDR3 region has 14 residues. The ends were cut back, 5 bases at V and 1 base at J, with 12 bases in the middle. CDR1 LNHDA and CDR2 SQIVND come from the germline V gene (reference sequence). The CDR3 sequence: CASSPDPGSYEQYF. DNA of the CDR3: TGTGCCAGTAGTCCCGACCCGGGATCCTACGAGCAGTACTTC.

The genes are TRBV9 and TRBJ1-3; maybe TRBD1 (5 bases). This CDR3 has 14 amino acids. The V gene lost 5 bases and the J gene lost 0 bases, with 9 bases spanning the gap. Germline CDR1 and CDR2: SGDLS and YYNGEE. As DNA, the CDR3 is TGTGCCAGCAGTACTGGGGGCTCTGGAAACACCATATATTTT. Translated: CASSTGGSGNTIYF.

There are a few counts of this clone. This chain uses TRBV11-3 with TRBJ1-1; D unresolved. This CDR3 spans 14 amino acids. Looked up from germline, CDR1 is SGHNT and CDR2 is YENEEA. V dropped 1 base and J dropped 5 bases, with 11 bases sitting between them. The CDR3 bases are TGTGCCAGCAGCTTAGGGGTCAGAGGAACTGAAGCTTTCTTT. This encodes CASSLGVRGTEAFF.

The chain is built from TRBV10-3 and TRBJ1-3; D is unresolved. Germline loops: CDR1 ENHRY, CDR2 SYGVKD. V was trimmed by 6 bases and J by 0 bases, leaving 12 bases between them. CDR3 length: 15 residues. The CDR3 region has the DNA TGTGCCATCAGCTGGACGGATCTCTCTGGAAACACCATATATTTT. Protein sequence: CAISWTDLSGNTIYF.

The chain combines TRBV6-6 with TRBJ1-5, with a tentative D call TRBD1 (6 bases). The CDR3 consists of 16 residues. V lost 6 bases and J lost 0, with 15 bases in between. Germline CDR1 reads MNHNY; CDR2 reads SVGAGI (reference sequence). CDR3 coding DNA: TGTGCCAGCAGCCTTACAGGGCACTATAGCAATCAGCCCCAGCATTTT. Translation: CASSLTGHYSNQPQHF.

This clone was recorded once. This chain connects TRBV2 to TRBJ2-7; tentative D call: TRBD2 (5 bases). Per the germline V gene, CDR1 is SNHLY and CDR2 is FYNNEI. CDR3 size: 16 residues. V was shortened by 2 bases and J by 6 bases, with 20 bases between the two germline ends. The CDR3 loop is CASSEKVAGLDREQYF. CDR3 nucleotides: TGTGCCAGCAGTGAAAAGGTGGCGGGTCTGGATCGCGAGCAGTACTTC.